A selection of T cell receptor beta chains follows, all from one sample in a study of cytomegalovirus exposure and HLA in healthy donors. Sequencing used immunoSEQ multiplex PCR; TCRdb keeps in-frame clones, though not all of them. Counted here are about 150,000 clones, 75% to 85% occurring once; the ten biggest clones make up less than 8.5%. The sample consisted of PBMCs. The receptors shown here come from a man aged 30-40 years in good health and CMV-seropositive. Each CDR3 is given with its conserved first and last residue. Each record gives: D gene, J gene, V gene, clone size, CDR3 protein, CDR3 DNA. The D gene is left open where the match is weak. Clone size is given for some rows only: seen once, a few or many times, or a class if the clone is expanded.

d_call: -
j_call: TRBJ2-7
v_call: TRBV25-1
clone_size: -
cdr3_aa: CASSDFYEQYF
cdr3_nt: TGTGCCAGCAGTGACTTCTACGAGCAGTACTTC

d_call: -
j_call: TRBJ1-5
v_call: TRBV19
clone_size: -
cdr3_aa: CASSIWAGRNQPQHF
cdr3_nt: TGTGCCAGTAGTATATGGGCGGGGAGGAATCAGCCCCAGCATTTT

d_call: -
j_call: TRBJ2-7
v_call: TRBV5-1
clone_size: once
cdr3_aa: CASSLNRETYEQYF
cdr3_nt: TGCGCCAGCAGCTTGAACAGAGAGACCTACGAGCAGTACTTC

d_call: -
j_call: TRBJ2-2
v_call: TRBV2
clone_size: -
cdr3_aa: CASSPRQYRELFF
cdr3_nt: TGTGCCAGCAGTCCTCGACAATACCGGGAGCTGTTTTTT

d_call: TRBD1
j_call: TRBJ1-6
v_call: TRBV4-2
clone_size: -
cdr3_aa: CASSREGQGNSPLHF
cdr3_nt: TGTGCCAGCAGCCGAGAAGGACAGGGTAATTCACCCCTCCACTTT

d_call: TRBD1
j_call: TRBJ1-2
v_call: TRBV19
clone_size: -
cdr3_aa: CASSPRRTGGSYGYTF
cdr3_nt: TGTGCCAGTAGTCCCAGACGGACAGGGGGAAGTTATGGCTACACCTTC

d_call: -
j_call: TRBJ1-2
v_call: TRBV6-5
clone_size: -
cdr3_aa: CASTRDGNYGYTF
cdr3_nt: TGTGCCAGCACGCGGGATGGAAACTATGGCTACACCTTC

d_call: -
j_call: TRBJ1-1
v_call: TRBV7-6
clone_size: once
cdr3_aa: CASSLRTDFTEAFF
cdr3_nt: TGTGCCAGCAGCCTAAGGACAGACTTCACTGAAGCTTTCTTT

d_call: -
j_call: TRBJ1-1
v_call: TRBV2
clone_size: -
cdr3_aa: CASSGGRENTEAFF
cdr3_nt: TGTGCCAGCAGTGGCGGCAGGGAGAACACTGAAGCTTTCTTT

d_call: -
j_call: TRBJ2-4
v_call: TRBV30
clone_size: few
cdr3_aa: CAWITGRGPGKNIQYF
cdr3_nt: TGTGCCTGGATCACTGGGCGGGGTCCCGGCAAAAACATTCAGTACTTC

d_call: -
j_call: TRBJ2-3
v_call: TRBV11-2
clone_size: -
cdr3_aa: CASSVRSSTDTQYF
cdr3_nt: TGTGCCAGCAGCGTACGGAGTAGCACAGATACGCAGTATTTT

d_call: -
j_call: TRBJ1-1
v_call: TRBV19
clone_size: -
cdr3_aa: CASSSGQIYMNTEAFF
cdr3_nt: TGTGCCAGTAGTTCAGGACAGATATACATGAACACTGAAGCTTTCTTT

d_call: -
j_call: TRBJ1-1
v_call: TRBV7-2
clone_size: -
cdr3_aa: CASSSRRGKAEAFF
cdr3_nt: TGTGCCAGCAGCTCACGGAGAGGCAAGGCTGAAGCTTTCTTT

d_call: TRBD1
j_call: TRBJ2-3
v_call: TRBV29-1
clone_size: once
cdr3_aa: CSSLQGADTQYF
cdr3_nt: TGCAGCTCCCTGCAGGGGGCAGATACGCAGTATTTT

d_call: TRBD2
j_call: TRBJ2-5
v_call: TRBV5-6
clone_size: -
cdr3_aa: CASSLGPSGQETQYF
cdr3_nt: TGTGCCAGCAGCTTGGGTCCTAGCGGCCAAGAGACCCAGTACTTC

d_call: -
j_call: TRBJ1-6
v_call: TRBV4-3
clone_size: -
cdr3_aa: CASSQGARSPLHF
cdr3_nt: TGCGCCAGCAGCCAAGGGGCCCGCTCACCCCTCCACTTT

d_call: TRBD2
j_call: TRBJ2-1
v_call: TRBV5-1
clone_size: -
cdr3_aa: CASSLLGLAGTSSYNEQFF
cdr3_nt: TGCGCCAGCAGCTTGTTGGGACTAGCGGGGACGAGCTCCTACAATGAGCAGTTCTTC

d_call: TRBD1
j_call: TRBJ1-4
v_call: TRBV6-5
clone_size: -
cdr3_aa: CASNPGTGRKLFF
cdr3_nt: TGTGCCAGCAACCCCGGGACAGGGAGAAAACTGTTTTTT

d_call: -
j_call: TRBJ2-7
v_call: TRBV28
clone_size: few
cdr3_aa: CASSLSPGVYEQYF
cdr3_nt: TGTGCCAGCAGTTTATCTCCGGGGGTCTACGAGCAGTACTTC

d_call: TRBD1
j_call: TRBJ2-7
v_call: TRBV6-1
clone_size: -
cdr3_aa: CASSEPGQGPPYEQYF
cdr3_nt: TGTGCCAGCAGTGAACCGGGACAGGGGCCCCCCTACGAGCAGTACTTC

d_call: -
j_call: TRBJ2-5
v_call: TRBV29-1
clone_size: -
cdr3_aa: CSAASAAQETQYF
cdr3_nt: TGCAGCGCCGCGTCGGCGGCGCAAGAGACCCAGTACTTC

d_call: -
j_call: TRBJ1-2
v_call: TRBV6-1
clone_size: -
cdr3_aa: CASSEAPLSRSYGYTF
cdr3_nt: TGTGCCAGCAGTGAAGCGCCCTTGAGCCGGAGCTATGGCTACACCTTC

d_call: TRBD1
j_call: TRBJ1-1
v_call: TRBV2
clone_size: once
cdr3_aa: CASSRDRGQNTEAFF
cdr3_nt: TGTGCCAGCTCCCGGGACAGGGGCCAGAACACTGAAGCTTTCTTT

d_call: -
j_call: TRBJ1-2
v_call: TRBV2
clone_size: -
cdr3_aa: CASRYRFLNGYTF
cdr3_nt: TGTGCCAGCAGGTACAGGTTCCTGAATGGCTACACCTTC

d_call: TRBD1
j_call: TRBJ2-7
v_call: TRBV9
clone_size: -
cdr3_aa: CASSVGGQGSYEQYF
cdr3_nt: TGTGCCAGCAGCGTAGGAGGACAGGGGTCCTACGAGCAGTACTTC

d_call: -
j_call: TRBJ2-5
v_call: TRBV9
clone_size: -
cdr3_aa: CASSSRGKETQYF
cdr3_nt: TGTGCCAGCAGCTCTCGGGGGAAAGAGACCCAGTACTTC

d_call: -
j_call: TRBJ1-5
v_call: TRBV6-1
clone_size: -
cdr3_aa: CAGGEAGSNQPQHF
cdr3_nt: TGTGCCGGGGGGGAGGCGGGGAGCAATCAGCCCCAGCATTTT

d_call: -
j_call: TRBJ1-2
v_call: TRBV19
clone_size: -
cdr3_aa: CASSMGGQPWDYGYTF
cdr3_nt: TGTGCCAGTAGTATGGGCGGACAGCCTTGGGACTATGGCTACACCTTC

d_call: TRBD1
j_call: TRBJ2-7
v_call: TRBV30
clone_size: -
cdr3_aa: CAWGSYRGGYEQYF
cdr3_nt: TGTGCCTGGGGGAGCTACAGGGGTGGCTACGAGCAGTACTTC

d_call: -
j_call: TRBJ2-7
v_call: TRBV29-1
clone_size: -
cdr3_aa: CSVTDREQYF
cdr3_nt: TGCAGCGTGACCGACAGGGAGCAGTACTTC

d_call: -
j_call: TRBJ1-1
v_call: TRBV6-1
clone_size: -
cdr3_aa: CASSDQGRGTEAFF
cdr3_nt: TGTGCCAGCAGTGATCAGGGTAGGGGAACTGAAGCTTTCTTT

d_call: -
j_call: TRBJ2-7
v_call: TRBV11-2
clone_size: -
cdr3_aa: CASSPRAGPYEQYF
cdr3_nt: TGTGCCAGCAGCCCCAGGGCCGGGCCTTACGAGCAGTACTTC

d_call: -
j_call: TRBJ1-3
v_call: TRBV6-5
clone_size: -
cdr3_aa: CASSGSRSSGNTIYF
cdr3_nt: TGTGCCAGCAGTGGGTCGCGGTCCTCTGGAAACACCATATATTTT

d_call: TRBD1
j_call: TRBJ2-7
v_call: TRBV11-2
clone_size: -
cdr3_aa: CASSSLTGAWYEQYF
cdr3_nt: TGTGCCAGCAGCTCCTTGACAGGGGCATGGTACGAGCAGTACTTC

d_call: -
j_call: TRBJ2-7
v_call: TRBV9
clone_size: -
cdr3_aa: CASSPSVLESYEQYF
cdr3_nt: TGTGCCAGCAGCCCCAGTGTGCTGGAGTCCTACGAGCAGTACTTC

d_call: -
j_call: TRBJ2-7
v_call: TRBV30
clone_size: few
cdr3_aa: CAWTPPTLEQYF
cdr3_nt: TGTGCCTGGACCCCTCCAACTCTCGAGCAGTACTTC

d_call: -
j_call: TRBJ1-1
v_call: TRBV29-1
clone_size: -
cdr3_aa: CSVEAPNTEAFF
cdr3_nt: TGCAGCGTTGAAGCCCCTAACACTGAAGCTTTCTTT

d_call: TRBD2
j_call: TRBJ2-1
v_call: TRBV7-2
clone_size: -
cdr3_aa: CASSDPGTTTYNEQFF
cdr3_nt: TGTGCCAGCAGCGACCCCGGGACTACCACCTACAATGAGCAGTTCTTC

d_call: -
j_call: TRBJ1-5
v_call: TRBV28
clone_size: few
cdr3_aa: CASGLQPQHF
cdr3_nt: TGTGCCAGCGGCCTTCAGCCCCAGCATTTT

d_call: -
j_call: TRBJ1-2
v_call: TRBV29-1
clone_size: -
cdr3_aa: CSTKGPGGYTF
cdr3_nt: TGCAGCACAAAGGGGCCGGGCGGCTACACCTTC

d_call: -
j_call: TRBJ1-6
v_call: TRBV10-3
clone_size: once
cdr3_aa: CAISADLRGSPLHF
cdr3_nt: TGTGCCATCAGTGCGGACCTCCGGGGTTCACCCCTCCACTTT

d_call: -
j_call: TRBJ2-5
v_call: TRBV5-6
clone_size: few
cdr3_aa: CASSLAGLLLQETQYF
cdr3_nt: TGTGCCAGCAGCTTGGCAGGACTTCTATTACAAGAGACCCAGTACTTC

d_call: TRBD2
j_call: TRBJ2-1
v_call: TRBV6-4
clone_size: -
cdr3_aa: CASSLFAGGDGEQFF
cdr3_nt: TGTGCCAGCAGCCTCTTCGCGGGGGGGGACGGTGAGCAGTTCTTC

d_call: TRBD1
j_call: TRBJ1-2
v_call: TRBV27
clone_size: -
cdr3_aa: CASSKRQGSYGYTF
cdr3_nt: TGTGCCAGCAGTAAGAGACAGGGCAGCTATGGCTACACCTTC

d_call: -
j_call: TRBJ2-3
v_call: TRBV5-6
clone_size: -
cdr3_aa: CASSDGGGTDTQYF
cdr3_nt: TGTGCCAGCAGCGATGGCGGGGGCACAGATACGCAGTATTTT

d_call: -
j_call: TRBJ2-1
v_call: TRBV11-3
clone_size: once
cdr3_aa: CASSWTTSSYNEQFF
cdr3_nt: TGTGCCAGCAGCTGGACTACTAGCTCCTACAATGAGCAGTTCTTC

d_call: -
j_call: TRBJ1-3
v_call: TRBV9
clone_size: -
cdr3_aa: CASSVVGTPGNTIYF
cdr3_nt: TGTGCCAGCAGCGTAGTCGGGACACCCGGAAACACCATATATTTT

d_call: TRBD1
j_call: TRBJ1-1
v_call: TRBV19
clone_size: -
cdr3_aa: CASSIGPGTGGPEAFF
cdr3_nt: TGTGCCAGTAGTATAGGCCCGGGGACAGGGGGCCCTGAAGCTTTCTTT

d_call: -
j_call: TRBJ1-1
v_call: TRBV5-1
clone_size: -
cdr3_aa: CASRLHSTGPNTEAFF
cdr3_nt: TGCGCCAGCAGGCTTCACTCTACAGGGCCGAACACTGAAGCTTTCTTT

d_call: -
j_call: TRBJ2-2
v_call: TRBV7-8
clone_size: -
cdr3_aa: CASSLVRGPSGELFF
cdr3_nt: TGTGCCAGCAGCTTAGTAAGAGGGCCTAGCGGGGAGCTGTTTTTT

d_call: TRBD1
j_call: TRBJ1-3
v_call: TRBV19
clone_size: -
cdr3_aa: CASSQGQRSSGNTIYF
cdr3_nt: TGTGCCAGTAGCCAGGGACAGCGGTCCTCTGGAAACACCATATATTTT

d_call: -
j_call: TRBJ1-1
v_call: TRBV30
clone_size: -
cdr3_aa: CAWSVRGNTEAFF
cdr3_nt: TGTGCCTGGAGTGTAAGAGGGAACACTGAAGCTTTCTTT

d_call: TRBD1
j_call: TRBJ1-2
v_call: TRBV9
clone_size: -
cdr3_aa: CASSVASGGNYGYTF
cdr3_nt: TGTGCCAGCAGCGTAGCATCAGGGGGAAACTATGGCTACACCTTC

d_call: -
j_call: TRBJ2-5
v_call: TRBV19
clone_size: -
cdr3_aa: CASSSGQAPETQYF
cdr3_nt: TGTGCCAGTAGCTCTGGACAAGCCCCCGAGACCCAGTACTTC